These 9 T cell receptor beta chains were all obtained from the same sample, sequenced in a study of shared clonotypes between healthy human individuals. Sequencing used immunoSEQ multiplex PCR; TCRdb keeps in-frame clones, though not all of them. The sample yields 2 million to 2.5 million clones, about 94% seen once. The sequencing sample was made of naive CD4+ T cells sorted from blood. The subset was: CD45RA+ positively selected. The origin of the receptors is a man aged 18 to 35 in good health.

The genes are TRBV28 and TRBJ1-1; 10 bases are a match to TRBD1. J was trimmed by 9 bases and V by 6 bases; bases with no gene match: 7. The CDR3 sequence is 13 residues long. Germline V gene data show CDR1 as MDHEN and CDR2 as SYDVKM. This CDR3 reads CASSVGTGVKAFF. In nucleotides, the CDR3 is TGTGCCAGCAGCGTCGGGACAGGGGTAAAAGCTTTCTTT.

The count of this clone is one. The V gene is TRBV4-3, the J gene TRBJ2-2; D not resolved. CDR1 is LGHNA and CDR2 is YSLEER in the germline V gene. The germline V and J ends were trimmed by 0 bases and 7 bases, with 12 bases remaining between them. CDR3 length: 15 residues. CDR3 residues: CASSQDEGQNGELFF. CDR3 in DNA: TGCGCCAGCAGCCAAGATGAAGGGCAAAACGGGGAGCTGTTTTTT.

This chain uses TRBV30 with TRBJ1-1, with 8 bases lining up with TRBD1. CDR1 and CDR2 from the germline V gene are GTSNPN and SVGIG (reference sequence). The junction had 3 bases not matched to a gene; V was cut back by 8 bases and J by 4 bases. This CDR3 has 11 residues. The CDR3 sequence: CARQGPTEAFF. The CDR3 region has the DNA TGTGCCCGACAGGGGCCCACTGAAGCTTTCTTT.

This clone was seen once. The chain recombines TRBV30 with TRBJ2-1; D gene unclear. With 2 bases removed from V and 0 bases from J, the gap between germline ends came to 5 bases. Germline V gives CDR1 GTSNPN, CDR2 SVGIG (reference sequence). CDR3 length equals 13 residues. The CDR3 region is CAWSTNSYNEQFF. In nucleotides, the CDR3 is TGTGCCTGGAGTACCAACTCCTACAATGAGCAGTTCTTC.

The chain employs TRBV19 and TRBJ2-7, with no clear D. The CDR3 has 16 residues. Germline CDR1 LNHDA, CDR2 SQIVND (reference sequence). V gave up 7 bases and J gave up 2 bases, with 21 bases separating them. CDR3 DNA sequence: TGTGCCAGTACCTCTAGGGCAGGAAGGTCAACCTACGAGCAGTACTTC. This encodes CASTSRAGRSTYEQYF. Full variable domain (outside the CDR3, taken from reference TRBV19 and TRBJ2-7): DGGITQSPKYLFRKEGQNVTLSCEQNLNHDAMYWYRQDPGQGLRLIYYSQIVNDFQKGDIAEGYSVSREKKESFPLTVTSAQKNPTAFYLCASTSRAGRSTYEQYFGPGTRLTVT.

The chain carries TRBV5-6 and TRBJ1-5; TRBD1 might be the D (5 bases). The CDR3 has 18 amino acids. Germline CDR1 reads SGHDT; CDR2 reads YYEEEE. V lost 2 bases and J lost 0, with 18 bases in between. In DNA form, the CDR3 reads TGTGCCAGCAGCTTTGGGAACAGGCGCCAGTATAGCAATCAGCCCCAGCATTTT. As protein: CASSFGNRRQYSNQPQHF.

This rearrangement joins TRBV14 to TRBJ2-4; 9 nucleotides align to TRBD1. V lost 4 bases to trimming and J lost 9 bases; unmatched junction nucleotides: 1. Germline values: CDR1 SGHDN, CDR2 FVKESK. The CDR3 loop spans 12 amino acids. As DNA, the CDR3 is TGTGCCAGCAGCCGGGACAGGGTCATTCAGTACTTC. Its protein product is CASSRDRVIQYF.

About this clone: One end of the junction does not line up with germline, which may come from a read error. The chain links TRBV6-1 to TRBJ2-3; 13 positions match TRBD2. CDR1 and CDR2 (germline): MNHNS, SASEGT. The CDR3 is 16 amino acids. The CDR3 DNA follows: TGTGCCAGCAGTGTGTGGACTAGCGGGAGCAGAGATACGCAGTATTTT. Its translation: CASSVWTSGSRDTQYF.

V gene TRBV11-1 combines with J gene TRBJ2-7; D unresolved. CDR1 is SGHAT and CDR2 is FQDESV in the germline V gene (reference sequence). CDR3 length equals 13 residues. V was shortened by 1 base and J by 2 bases, with 6 bases between the two germline ends. CDR3 sequence: CASSLGRTYEQYF. The CDR3 DNA reads TGTGCCAGCAGCTTAGGGCGAACCTACGAGCAGTACTTC.